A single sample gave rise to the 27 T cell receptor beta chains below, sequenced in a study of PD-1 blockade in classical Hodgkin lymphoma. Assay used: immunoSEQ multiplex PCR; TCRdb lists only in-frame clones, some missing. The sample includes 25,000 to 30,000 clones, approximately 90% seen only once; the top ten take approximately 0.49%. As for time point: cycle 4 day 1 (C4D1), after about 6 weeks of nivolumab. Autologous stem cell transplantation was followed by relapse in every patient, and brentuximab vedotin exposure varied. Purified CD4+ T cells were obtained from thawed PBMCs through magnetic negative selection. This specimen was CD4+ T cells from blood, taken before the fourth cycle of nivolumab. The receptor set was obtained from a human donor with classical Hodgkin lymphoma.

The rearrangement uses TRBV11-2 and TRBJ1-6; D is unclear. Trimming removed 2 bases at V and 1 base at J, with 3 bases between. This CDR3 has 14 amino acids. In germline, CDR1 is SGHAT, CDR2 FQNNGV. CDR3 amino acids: CASSLWSYNSPLHF. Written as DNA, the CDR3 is TGTGCCAGCAGCTTATGGTCCTATAATTCACCCCTCCACTTT.

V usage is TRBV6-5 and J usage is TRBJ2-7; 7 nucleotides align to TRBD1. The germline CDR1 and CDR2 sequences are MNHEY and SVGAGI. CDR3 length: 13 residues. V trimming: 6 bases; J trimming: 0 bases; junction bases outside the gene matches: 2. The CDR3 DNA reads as TGTGCCAGCAGCCGGACAGGCTCCTACGAGCAGTACTTC. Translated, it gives CASSRTGSYEQYF.

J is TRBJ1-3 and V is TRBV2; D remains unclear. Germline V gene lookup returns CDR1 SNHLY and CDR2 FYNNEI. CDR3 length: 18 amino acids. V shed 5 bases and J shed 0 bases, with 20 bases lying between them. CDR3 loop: CASSPRKGAQNSGNTIYF. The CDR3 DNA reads TGTGCCAGCAGTCCTCGAAAAGGCGCGCAAAACTCTGGAAACACCATATATTTT.

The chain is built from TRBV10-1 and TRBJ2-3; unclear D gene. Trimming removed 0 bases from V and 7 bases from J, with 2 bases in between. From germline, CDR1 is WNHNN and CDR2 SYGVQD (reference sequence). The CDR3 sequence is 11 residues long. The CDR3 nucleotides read TGCGCCAGCAGTGAGTCGTATACGCAGTATTTT. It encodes CASSESYTQYF.

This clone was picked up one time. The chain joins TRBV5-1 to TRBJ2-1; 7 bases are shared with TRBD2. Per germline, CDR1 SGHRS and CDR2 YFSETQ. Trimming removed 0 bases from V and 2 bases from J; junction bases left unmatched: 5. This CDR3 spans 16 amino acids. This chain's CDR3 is CASSLASGLPYNEQFF. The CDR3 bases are TGCGCCAGCAGCTTGGCTAGCGGCCTTCCCTACAATGAGCAGTTCTTC.

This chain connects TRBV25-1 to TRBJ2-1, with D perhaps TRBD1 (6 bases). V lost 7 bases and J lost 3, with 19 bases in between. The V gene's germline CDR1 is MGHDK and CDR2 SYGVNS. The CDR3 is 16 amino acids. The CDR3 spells CASTKSPGDNYNEQFF. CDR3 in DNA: TGTGCCAGCACCAAATCCCCTGGGGACAACTACAATGAGCAGTTCTTC.

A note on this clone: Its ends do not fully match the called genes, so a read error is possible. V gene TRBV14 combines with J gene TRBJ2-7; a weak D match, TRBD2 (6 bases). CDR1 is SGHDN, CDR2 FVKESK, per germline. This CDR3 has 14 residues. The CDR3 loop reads CASSRSGTSSEQYF. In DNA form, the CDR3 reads TGTGCCAGCAGCCGATCGGGGACTTCCTCCGAGCAGTACTTC.

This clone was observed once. CDR3 protein: CASSYPGMNTEAFF. The CDR3 DNA sequence: TGTGCCAGCAGTTACCCAGGCATGAACACTGAAGCTTTCTTT. This rearrangement joins TRBV6-5 to TRBJ1-1; D remains unclear. This CDR3 comprises 14 residues. Germline V lookup: CDR1 MNHEY, CDR2 SVGAGI. Trimming shortened V by 2 bases and J by 0 bases, and 7 bases separated the two germline ends.

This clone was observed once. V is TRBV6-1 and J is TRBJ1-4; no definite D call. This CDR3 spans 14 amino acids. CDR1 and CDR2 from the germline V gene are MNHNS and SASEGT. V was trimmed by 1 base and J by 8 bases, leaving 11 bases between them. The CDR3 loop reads CASSEGVIWEKLFF. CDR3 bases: TGTGCCAGCAGTGAAGGGGTGATTTGGGAAAAACTGTTTTTT.

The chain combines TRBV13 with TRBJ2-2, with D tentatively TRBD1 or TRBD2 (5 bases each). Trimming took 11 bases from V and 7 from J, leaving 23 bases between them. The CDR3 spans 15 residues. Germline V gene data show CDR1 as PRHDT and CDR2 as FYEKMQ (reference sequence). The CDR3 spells CASGRVGARVGELFF. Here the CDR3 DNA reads TGTGCCTCCGGACGGGTCGGGGCGCGGGTCGGGGAGCTGTTTTTT.

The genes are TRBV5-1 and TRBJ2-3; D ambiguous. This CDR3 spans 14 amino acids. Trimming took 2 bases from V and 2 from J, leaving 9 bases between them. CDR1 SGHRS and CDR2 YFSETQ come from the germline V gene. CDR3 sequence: CASSFVGSTDTQYF. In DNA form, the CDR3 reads TGCGCCAGCAGCTTCGTCGGTTCCACAGATACGCAGTATTTT.

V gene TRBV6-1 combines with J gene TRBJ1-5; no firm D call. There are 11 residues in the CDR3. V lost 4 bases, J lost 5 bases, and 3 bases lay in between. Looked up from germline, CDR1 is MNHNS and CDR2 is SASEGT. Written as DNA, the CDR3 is TGTGCCAGCAGTGCAGATCAGCCCCAGCATTTT. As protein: CASSADQPQHF.

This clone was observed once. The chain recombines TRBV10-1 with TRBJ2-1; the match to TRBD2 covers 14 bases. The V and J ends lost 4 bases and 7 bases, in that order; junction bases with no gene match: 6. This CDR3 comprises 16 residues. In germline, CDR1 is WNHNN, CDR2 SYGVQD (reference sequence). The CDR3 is CASSAQTSGGANEQFF. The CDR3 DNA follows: TGCGCCAGCAGTGCCCAGACTAGCGGGGGGGCGAATGAGCAGTTCTTC.

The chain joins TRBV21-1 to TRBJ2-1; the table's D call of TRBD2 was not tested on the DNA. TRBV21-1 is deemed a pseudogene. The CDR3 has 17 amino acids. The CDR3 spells CASSKGAGGQTYNEQFF. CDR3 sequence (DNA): TGTGCCAGCAGCAAGGGTGCGGGAGGGCAAACATACAATGAGCAGTTCTTC.

CDR3 DNA sequence: TGTGCCAGCTCGCTTTACGGGACTAGCGGGAAAAATACGCAGTATTTT. As protein: CASSLYGTSGKNTQYF. V gene TRBV18 combines with J gene TRBJ2-3; 13 bases align to TRBD2. This CDR3 comprises 16 residues. After removal of 6 bases from V and 7 bases from J, the junction contained 10 bases not matched to a gene. Germline V gene data show CDR1 as KGHSH and CDR2 as LQKENI.

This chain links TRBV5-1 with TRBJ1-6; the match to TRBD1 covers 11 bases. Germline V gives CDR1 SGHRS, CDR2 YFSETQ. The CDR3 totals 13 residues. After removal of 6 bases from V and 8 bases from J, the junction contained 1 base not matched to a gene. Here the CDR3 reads CASKDRGHSPLHF. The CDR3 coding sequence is TGCGCCAGCAAGGACAGGGGGCATTCACCCCTCCACTTT.

The CDR3 region has the DNA TGTGCCAGCAGTTTACAGGGGGGAGAGACCCAGTACTTC. Translated, it gives CASSLQGGETQYF. The chain carries TRBV6-5 and TRBJ2-5, with 8 bases aligning to TRBD1. The CDR3 consists of 13 residues. Unmatched junction bases numbered 2, after V lost 4 bases and J lost 4 bases. Looked up from germline, CDR1 is MNHEY and CDR2 is SVGAGI.

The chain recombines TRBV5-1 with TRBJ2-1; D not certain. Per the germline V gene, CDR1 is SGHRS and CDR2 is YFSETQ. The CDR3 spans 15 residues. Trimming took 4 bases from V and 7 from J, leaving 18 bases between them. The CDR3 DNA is TGCGCCAGCAGCATCACAACCTCTACCGGAAATGAGCAGTTCTTC. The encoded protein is CASSITTSTGNEQFF.

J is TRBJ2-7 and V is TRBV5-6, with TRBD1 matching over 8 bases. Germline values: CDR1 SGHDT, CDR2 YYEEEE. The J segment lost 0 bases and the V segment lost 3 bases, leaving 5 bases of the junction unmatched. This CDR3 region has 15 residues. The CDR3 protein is CASSWRTGNSYEQYF. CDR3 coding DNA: TGTGCCAGCAGCTGGCGGACAGGGAACTCCTACGAGCAGTACTTC.

CDR3 in DNA: TGTGCCAGGGGTTCCCCCTGGGACAGGCCAAATCAGCCCCAGCATTTT. Translated, it gives CARGSPWDRPNQPQHF. The gene calls are TRBV7-3 and TRBJ1-5, with 8 bases matching TRBD1. Germline V lookup: CDR1 SGHTA, CDR2 FQGTGA. There are 16 residues in the CDR3. V lost 9 bases to trimming and J lost 4 bases; unmatched junction nucleotides: 14.

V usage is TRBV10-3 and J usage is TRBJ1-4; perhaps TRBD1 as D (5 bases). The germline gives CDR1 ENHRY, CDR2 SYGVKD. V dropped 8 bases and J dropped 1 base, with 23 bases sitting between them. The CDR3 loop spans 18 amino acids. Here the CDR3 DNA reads TGTGCCATCTCACCGAGTGCAGGGACGGCCGTAACTAATGAAAAACTGTTTTTT. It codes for CAISPSAGTAVTNEKLFF.

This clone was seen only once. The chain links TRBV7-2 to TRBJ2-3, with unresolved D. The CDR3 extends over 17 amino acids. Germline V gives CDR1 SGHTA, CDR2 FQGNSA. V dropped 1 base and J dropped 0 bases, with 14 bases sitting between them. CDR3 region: CASSLDLGATSTDTQYF. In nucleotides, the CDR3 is TGTGCCAGCAGCTTAGATCTTGGCGCGACTAGCACAGATACGCAGTATTTT.

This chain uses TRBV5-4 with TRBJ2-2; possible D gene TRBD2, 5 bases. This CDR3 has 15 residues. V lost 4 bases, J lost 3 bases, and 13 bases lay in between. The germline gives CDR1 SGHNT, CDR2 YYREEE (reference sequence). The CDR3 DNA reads TGTGCCAGCAGCCTTGAGGGCCGAGACACCGGGGAGCTGTTTTTT. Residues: CASSLEGRDTGELFF.

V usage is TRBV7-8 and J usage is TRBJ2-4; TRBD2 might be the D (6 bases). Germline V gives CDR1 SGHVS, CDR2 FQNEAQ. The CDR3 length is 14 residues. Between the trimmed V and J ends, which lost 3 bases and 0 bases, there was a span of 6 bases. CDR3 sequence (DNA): TGTGCCAGCAGCTTGGGACTAGCCAAAAACATTCAGTACTTC. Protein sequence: CASSLGLAKNIQYF. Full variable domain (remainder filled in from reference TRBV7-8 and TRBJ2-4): GAGVSQSPRYKVAKRGQDVALRCDPISGHVSLFWYQQALGQGPEFLTYFQNEAQLDKSGLPSDRFFAERPEGSVSTLKIQRTQQEDSAVYLCASSLGLAKNIQYFGAGTRLSVL.

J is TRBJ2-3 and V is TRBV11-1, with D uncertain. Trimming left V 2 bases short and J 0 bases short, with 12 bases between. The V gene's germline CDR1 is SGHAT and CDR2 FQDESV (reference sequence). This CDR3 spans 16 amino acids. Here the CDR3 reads CASSLILQTSTDTQYF. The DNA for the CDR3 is TGTGCCAGCAGCTTAATATTGCAGACTAGCACAGATACGCAGTATTTT.

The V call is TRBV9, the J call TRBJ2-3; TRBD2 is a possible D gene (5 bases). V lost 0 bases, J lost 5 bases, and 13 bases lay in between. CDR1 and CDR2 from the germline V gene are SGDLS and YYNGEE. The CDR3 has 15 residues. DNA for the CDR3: TGTGCCAGCAGCGTAGCTCGGACTCTACAAGATACGCAGTATTTT. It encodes CASSVARTLQDTQYF.

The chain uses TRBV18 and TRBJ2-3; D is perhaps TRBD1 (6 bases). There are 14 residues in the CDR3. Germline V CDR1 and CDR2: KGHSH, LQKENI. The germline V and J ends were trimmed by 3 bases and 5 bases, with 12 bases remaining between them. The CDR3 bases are TGTGCCAGCTCACCCTATACAGGGAGAGATACGCAGTATTTT. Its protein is CASSPYTGRDTQYF. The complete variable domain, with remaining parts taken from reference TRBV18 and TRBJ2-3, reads NAGVMQNPRHLVRRRGQEARLRCSPMKGHSHVYWYRQLPEEGLKFMVYLQKENIIDESGMPKERFSAEFPKEGPSILRIQQVVRGDSAAYFCASSPYTGRDTQYFGPGTRLTVL.